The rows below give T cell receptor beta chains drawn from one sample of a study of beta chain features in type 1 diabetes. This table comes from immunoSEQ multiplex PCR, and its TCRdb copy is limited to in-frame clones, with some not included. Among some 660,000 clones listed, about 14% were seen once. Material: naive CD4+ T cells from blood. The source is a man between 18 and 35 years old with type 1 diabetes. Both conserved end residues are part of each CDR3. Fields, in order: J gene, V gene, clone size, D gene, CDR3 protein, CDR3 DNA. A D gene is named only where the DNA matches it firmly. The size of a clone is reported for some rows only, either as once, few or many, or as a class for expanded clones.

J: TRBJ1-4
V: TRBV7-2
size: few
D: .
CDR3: CASSPGAHNEKLFF
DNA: TGTGCCAGCAGCCCCGGGGCCCATAATGAAAAACTGTTTTTT

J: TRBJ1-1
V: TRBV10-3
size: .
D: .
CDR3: CAISESEGYNTEAFF
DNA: TGTGCCATCAGTGAGTCGGAGGGATACAACACTGAAGCTTTCTTT

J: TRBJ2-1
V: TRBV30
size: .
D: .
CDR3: CAWSVSVIRYNEQFF
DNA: TGTGCCTGGAGTGTATCCGTTATCAGGTACAATGAGCAGTTCTTC

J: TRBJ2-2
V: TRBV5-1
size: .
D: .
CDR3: CASSLSGISNTGELFF
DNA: TGCGCCAGCAGCCTCTCCGGGATTTCGAACACCGGGGAGCTGTTTTTT

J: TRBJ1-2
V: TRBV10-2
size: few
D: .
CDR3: CASKIGDDGYTF
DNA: TGCGCCAGCAAGATAGGCGATGACGGCTACACCTTC

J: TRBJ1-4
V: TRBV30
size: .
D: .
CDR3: CACHRAFNEKLFF
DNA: TGTGCCTGTCACAGGGCATTTAATGAAAAACTGTTTTTT

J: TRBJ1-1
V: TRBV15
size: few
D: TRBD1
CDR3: CATQRGDSNTEAFF
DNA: TGTGCCACCCAGAGGGGGGACAGTAACACTGAAGCTTTCTTT

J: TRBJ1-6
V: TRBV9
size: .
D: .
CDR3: CASSAHIANSPLHF
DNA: TGTGCCAGCAGCGCCCATATTGCCAATTCACCCCTCCACTTT

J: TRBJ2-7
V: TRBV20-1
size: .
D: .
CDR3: CSAKIGLAQYF
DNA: TGCAGTGCCAAGATTGGGCTGGCGCAGTACTTC

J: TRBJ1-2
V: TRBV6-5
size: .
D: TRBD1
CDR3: CASSYSQGAVYGYTF
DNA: TGTGCCAGCAGTTACTCGCAGGGGGCGGTCTATGGCTACACCTTC

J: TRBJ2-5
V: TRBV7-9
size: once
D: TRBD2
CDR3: CASSSGLAAQETQYF
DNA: TGTGCCAGCAGCTCGGGACTAGCGGCACAAGAGACCCAGTACTTC

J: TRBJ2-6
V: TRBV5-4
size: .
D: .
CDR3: CASSLGSGANVLTF
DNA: TGTGCCAGCAGCTTGGGGTCTGGGGCCAACGTCCTGACTTTC

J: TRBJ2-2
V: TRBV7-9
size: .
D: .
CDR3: CASSRGRPSTGELFF
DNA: TGTGCCAGCAGCCGCGGAAGGCCGAGCACCGGGGAGCTGTTTTTT

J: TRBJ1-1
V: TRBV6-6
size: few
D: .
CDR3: CATRHPRDTEAFF
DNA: TGTGCCACTCGACACCCGAGGGACACTGAAGCTTTCTTT

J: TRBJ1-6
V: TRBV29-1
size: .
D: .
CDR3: CSSKPGRTLNSPLHF
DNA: TGCAGCTCCAAACCGGGGAGAACCCTTAATTCACCCCTCCACTTT

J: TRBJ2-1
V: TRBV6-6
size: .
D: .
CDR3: CASTEGHPIYNEQFF
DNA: TGTGCCAGCACCGAGGGGCATCCCATTTACAATGAGCAGTTCTTC

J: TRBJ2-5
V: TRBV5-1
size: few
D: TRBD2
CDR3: CASSLETSGMETQYF
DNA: TGCGCCAGCAGCTTGGAGACTAGCGGCATGGAGACCCAGTACTTC